This TCR beta chain was found in a study of naive and memory T cell subsets. In germline, CDR1 is MDHEN, CDR2 SYDVKM. This CDR3 region has 16 residues. The V gene lost 5 bases and the J gene lost 3 bases, with 20 bases spanning the gap. TCR cDNA received a 3' ligated oligonucleotide that carried a UMI. The SP2 primer and nested alpha and beta constant region primers amplified ligated cDNA in four rounds. TCRdb re-derived calls from the 5' RACE reads in MiXCR, one entry per CDR3 protein. The sample carries 55,000 to 65,000 distinct CDR3 sequences, 8% recorded once. The TCR originated in a female donor in good health. The genes are TRBV28 and TRBJ2-7, with D perhaps TRBD1 or TRBD2 (5 bases each). Here the CDR3 DNA reads TGTGCCAGCAGTCCCCCTTTCAGGGCCGGAGGCTACGAGCAGTACTTC. This encodes CASSPPFRAGGYEQYF.